This TCR beta chain is from a study of cytomegalovirus exposure and HLA in healthy donors. Study observations and caveats: Association of roughly 17,000 TCR beta sequences with HLA alleles was found at 0.05 false discovery rate in a later analysis. The classifier was said to identify cytomegalovirus status with high specificity and sensitivity. Later analysis showed TCR association rates varying by HLA locus, highest for DRB1 and lowest for HLA-C.

The CDR3 covers 16 residues. CDR1 MGHRA and CDR2 YSYEKL come from the germline V gene. The ends lost 2 bases at V and 6 bases at J; junction bases unmatched: 8. PCR involved 60 Vbeta and 13 Jbeta primers. This table comes from immunoSEQ multiplex PCR, and its TCRdb copy is limited to in-frame clones, with some not included. The repertoire consists of about 130,000 clones, with approximately 80% occurring once and the leading ten covering 1.5% to 2%. All donors participated as healthy donors of bone marrow. About this clone itself: Its specificity is not known.

This rearrangement joins TRBV4-1 to TRBJ2-1; TRBD1 agrees at 9 bases. The sample taken for sequencing was PBMCs. This clonotype was sampled from a female donor in good health and CMV-seropositive. CDR3 loop: CASSQPGQGWGNEQFF. CDR3 DNA: TGCGCCAGCAGCCAACCAGGACAGGGGTGGGGCAATGAGCAGTTCTTC.